This T cell receptor (beta chain) is drawn from a study of blood T cell repertoires in COVID-19. CDR1 and CDR2 from the germline V gene are SGHRS and YFSETQ. The CDR3 contains 13 residues. Germline trimming cut 3 bases from V and 7 bases from J; bases unmatched to any gene: 6. Produced via immunoSEQ multiplex PCR; TCRdb's table is partial and in-frame only. This sample has about 80,000 clones; roughly three quarters occur once, and the top ten carry about 17%. Sample: peripheral blood. This TCR was recovered from a man in his 70s with active or convalescent COVID-19. V and J are TRBV5-1 and TRBJ1-1, with 7 bases aligning to TRBD1. The CDR3 loop reads CASSSTGADEAFF. In DNA, the CDR3 is TGCGCCAGCAGCTCAACAGGGGCCGATGAAGCTTTCTTT.